A selection of T cell receptor beta chains follows, all from one sample in a study of tumor and adjacent non-tumor tissue in lung cancer. TCRdb used MiXCR to reprocess the multiplex PCR reads, holding one entry per CDR3 protein. The table records about 90,000 distinct CDR3 sequences, around 80% of them present only once. Material: distant non-tumor lung tissue. These receptors all come from a woman between 45 and 60 years old with non-small cell lung cancer. Each CDR3 is given with its conserved first and last residue. The order of the fields is V gene, D gene, clone size, J gene, CDR3 DNA, CDR3 protein. A D gene is named only where the DNA matches it firmly. Not all rows give a size; the values are once, few, many and, for expanded clones, a class.

TRBV20-1	NA	few	TRBJ2-7	TGCAGTGCTAGAGTATCGGGCATCACCTACGAGCAGTACTTC	CSARVSGITYEQYF
TRBV5-1	NA	NA	TRBJ2-2	TGCACCAGCAGCTCTCACGGTACCACCGGGGAGCTGTTTTTT	CTSSSHGTTGELFF
TRBV6-5	TRBD2	NA	TRBJ2-1	TGTGCCAACAGGCACGTCTCGGGGCGGGGAGGGAAGAATGAGCAGTTCTTC	CANRHVSGRGGKNEQFF
TRBV6-6	NA	NA	TRBJ2-3	TGTGCCACTAGTTACGGTTACAGCACAGATACGCAGTATTTT	CATSYGYSTDTQYF
TRBV10-3	TRBD2	many	TRBJ2-4	TGTGCCATCAGTGAGTTAGCGGGATCCGCCGAAAACATTCAGTACTTC	CAISELAGSAENIQYF
TRBV28	TRBD2	NA	TRBJ2-1	TGTGCCAGCAGTTTAGTGACTAGCGACAAATACAGTGAGCAGTTCTTC	CASSLVTSDKYSEQFF
TRBV10-1	NA	NA	TRBJ2-7	TGCGCCAGCAGTGAGTCGACGGGGGGCGTGAGCTACGGGCAGTACTTC	CASSESTGGVSYGQYF
TRBV6-5	NA	few	TRBJ2-1	TGTGCCCGCAGTTCCCATGGGCCAAGGGACAATGAGCAGTTCTTC	CARSSHGPRDNEQFF
TRBV11-1	TRBD2	NA	TRBJ2-1	TGTGCCAGCAGCTTAGATGGAGCTAGCGGGCCGTCCTACAATGAGCAGTTCTTC	CASSLDGASGPSYNEQFF
TRBV20-1	NA	NA	TRBJ1-2	TGCAGTGCCTACAGGACATGGGAGAAGGAGAGCTATGGCTACACCTTC	CSAYRTWEKESYGYTF
TRBV6-1	NA	NA	TRBJ2-1	TGTGCCGGCGGTGAGTGGGGTGAGCAGTTCTTC	CAGGEWGEQFF
TRBV7-2	NA	many	TRBJ2-7	TGTGCCAGCAGCTCAGCTTCAGGGATCTCCTACGAGCAGTACTTC	CASSSASGISYEQYF
TRBV11-3	NA	NA	TRBJ2-7	TGTGCTAGCAACCCACTTGAAGGAGTGGGGTGCGAGCAGTACTTC	CASNPLEGVGCEQYF
TRBV4-1	TRBD2	NA	TRBJ2-1	TGCGCCAGCAGCCATCCTGGACTAGCGGGAGGGCTAAGATACAATGAGCAGTTCTTC	CASSHPGLAGGLRYNEQFF
TRBV28	NA	many	TRBJ2-3	TGTGCCAGCAGCTCGGGACGCCTCACAGATACGCAGTATTTT	CASSSGRLTDTQYF
TRBV4-2	NA	NA	TRBJ1-1	TGTGCCAGCAGCGTGTGGGACATGAACACTGAAACTTTCTTT	CASSVWDMNTETFF
TRBV12-3/TRBV12-4	NA	NA	TRBJ2-6	TGTGCCAGCAGCCGCGACCCGCAAACTGGGGCCAACGTCCTGACTTTC	CASSRDPQTGANVLTF
TRBV27	TRBD2	NA	TRBJ2-1	TGTGCCAGCAGTTTAAGGCGGGAGCAGTGCCATGAGCAGTTCTTC	CASSLRREQCHEQFF
TRBV10-3	TRBD1	many	TRBJ1-6	TGTGCCGTAGCTAACCTCGGACAGGGAGTGTCACCCCCCCACTTT	CAVANLGQGVSPPHF
TRBV5-5	NA	NA	TRBJ1-5	TGTGCTAGCAGCGTTAACCCGTTCTGGAATCAGCCCCAGCATTTT	CASSVNPFWNQPQHF
TRBV20-1	NA	many	TRBJ2-1	TGCAGTGCCTCCGGGACTCATACTTACAATGAGCAGTTCTTC	CSASGTHTYNEQFF
TRBV20-1	NA	once	TRBJ2-3	TGCAGTGTTCCTCTTAGCACAGAAACGCAGTATTTT	CSVPLSTETQYF
TRBV6-5	NA	NA	TRBJ1-4	TGTGCCAGCAGACTAAACTGGGAGGGACCTGAAAAACTGTTTTTT	CASRLNWEGPEKLFF
TRBV20-1	NA	NA	TRBJ2-7	TGCAGTGCTAGAGGGGCTGGACTATCCTACGAGCAGTATTTC	CSARGAGLSYEQYF
TRBV29-1	TRBD1	NA	TRBJ1-5	TGCAGATTAGCTGACAGGGGAATCAGTCAGCCCCAGCATTTT	CRLADRGISQPQHF
TRBV5-5	NA	NA	TRBJ2-7	TGTACCAGCAGGTTCTCCATTTTCGACGGATCCTACGAGCAGTACTTC	CTSRFSIFDGSYEQYF
TRBV5-1	NA	few	TRBJ2-7	TGCGCCAGCAGCTTGGTCTATCTCGGGCGGAGAGCCTACGAGCAGTACTTC	CASSLVYLGRRAYEQYF